These 6 T cell receptor beta chains came from one sample sequenced in a study of T cell changes during pregnancy in multiple sclerosis (dated by TCRdb to about 2019). Receptors were amplified or captured by the immunoSEQ multiplex PCR assay. Here the immuneACCESS table is served through TCRdb, limited to in-frame sequences with V and J called. Missing clones are a known gap in these copies; in checked studies unresolved V genes cover under half, and the rest lacks a known reason. This sample gives 75,000 to 80,000 clones in total; roughly 95% of them show up just once. Together, the top ten hold about 0.8% of the sample. Sample: peripheral blood, taken in the second trimester of pregnancy. The receptors here all came from a female donor in good health, enrolled as a control in a pregnancy study.

The chain combines TRBV5-1 with TRBJ1-6, with a tentative D call TRBD1 (6 bases). The germline CDR1 and CDR2 sequences are SGHRS and YFSETQ. The CDR3 contains 15 residues. With 0 bases removed from V and 5 bases from J, the gap between germline ends came to 9 bases. In nucleotides, the CDR3 is TGCGCCAGCAGCTTGGACAGGGTGGATAATTCACCCCTCCACTTT. It codes for CASSLDRVDNSPLHF.

Only one count was recorded for this clone. The rearrangement links TRBV6-1 to TRBJ2-1, with 9 nucleotides matching TRBD1. Germline trimming cut 9 bases from V and 9 bases from J; bases unmatched to any gene: 9. The CDR3 covers 13 residues. Germline V gene data show CDR1 as MNHNS and CDR2 as SASEGT. The CDR3 bases are TGTGCCAGTAGCCGGGACAGGGAAACTGAGCAGTTCTTC. Amino acids: CASSRDRETEQFF.

The CDR3 reads CASSSDRLSSGNTIYF. The CDR3 DNA reads TGTGCCAGCAGCTCGGACAGGCTCAGCTCTGGAAACACCATATATTTT. The chain carries TRBV7-2 and TRBJ1-3, with TRBD1 identical over 7 bases. Losses at the gene ends were 4 bases for V and 0 bases for J; bases not matched to a gene: 6. Germline V gene sequence: CDR1 SGHTA, CDR2 FQGNSA. This CDR3 is 16 amino acids long.

V and J are TRBV4-2 and TRBJ2-5, with TRBD2 matching 10 bases. CDR3 length: 16 residues. Germline CDR1 is LGHNA and CDR2 is YNFKEQ. The junction had 8 bases not matched to a gene; V was cut back by 2 bases and J by 5 bases. Here the CDR3 reads CASSQNIAGGRETQYF. The CDR3 bases are TGTGCCAGCAGCCAAAACATAGCGGGGGGCCGGGAGACCCAGTACTTC.

The V call is TRBV7-9, the J call TRBJ2-5; weak D call: TRBD2 (6 bases). Germline V gives CDR1 SEHNR, CDR2 FQNEAQ (reference sequence). V shed 5 bases and J shed 1 base, with 11 bases lying between them. This CDR3 has 14 amino acids. The CDR3 region has the DNA TGTGCCAGCAGCCCAGGGACTTTCCAAGAGACCCAGTACTTC. Translated: CASSPGTFQETQYF.

The chain uses TRBV21-1 and TRBJ2-1; the table's D call, TRBD2, has no DNA check behind it. TRBV21-1 is a pseudogene. The CDR3 has 14 amino acids. CDR3 in DNA: TGTGCCAGCAGCAAAAAAAGACTAGACAATGAGCAGTTCTTC. As protein: CASSKKRLDNEQFF.